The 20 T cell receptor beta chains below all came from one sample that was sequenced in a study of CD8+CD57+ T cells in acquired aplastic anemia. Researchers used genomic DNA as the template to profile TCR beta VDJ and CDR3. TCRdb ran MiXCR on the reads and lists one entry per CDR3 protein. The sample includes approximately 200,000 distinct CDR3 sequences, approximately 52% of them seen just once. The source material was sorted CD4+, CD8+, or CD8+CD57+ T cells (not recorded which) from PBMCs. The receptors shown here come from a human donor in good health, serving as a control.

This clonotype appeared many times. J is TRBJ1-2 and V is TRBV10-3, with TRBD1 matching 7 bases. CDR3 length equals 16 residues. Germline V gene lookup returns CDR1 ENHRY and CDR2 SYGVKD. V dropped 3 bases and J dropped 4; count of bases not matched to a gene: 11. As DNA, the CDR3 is TGTGCCATCAGTGAAGTGCCCCGACAGGGTAGCTATGGCTACACCTTC. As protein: CAISEVPRQGSYGYTF.

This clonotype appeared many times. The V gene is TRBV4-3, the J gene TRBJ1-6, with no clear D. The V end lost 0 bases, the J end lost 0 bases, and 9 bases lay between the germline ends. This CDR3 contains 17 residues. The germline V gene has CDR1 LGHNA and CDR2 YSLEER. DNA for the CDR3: TGCGCCAGCAGCCAAGATAAAATGAGCTCCTATAATTCACCCCTCCACTTT. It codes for CASSQDKMSSYNSPLHF.

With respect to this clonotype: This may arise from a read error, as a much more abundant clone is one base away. The CDR3 reads CASTLPETLNELFF. The CDR3 DNA is TGTGCCAGCACCCTCCCCGAGACGCTAAATGAGCTGTTCTTC. V and J are TRBV6-2 or TRBV6-3 and TRBJ2-1; D is undetermined. This CDR3 region has 14 residues. Germline V gene sequence: CDR1 MNHEY, CDR2 SVGEGT.

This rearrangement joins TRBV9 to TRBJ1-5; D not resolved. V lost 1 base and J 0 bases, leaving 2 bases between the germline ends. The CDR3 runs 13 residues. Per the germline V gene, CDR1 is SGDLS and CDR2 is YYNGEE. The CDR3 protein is CASSVHSNQPQHF. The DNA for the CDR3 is TGTGCCAGCAGCGTACATAGCAATCAGCCCCAGCATTTT.

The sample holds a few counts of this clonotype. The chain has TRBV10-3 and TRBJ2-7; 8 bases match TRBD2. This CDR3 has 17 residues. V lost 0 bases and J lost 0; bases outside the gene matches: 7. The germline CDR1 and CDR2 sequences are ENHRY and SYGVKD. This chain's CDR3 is CAISESLAGNNSYEQYF. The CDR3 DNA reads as TGTGCCATCAGTGAGTCCTTAGCGGGAAATAACTCCTACGAGCAGTACTTC.

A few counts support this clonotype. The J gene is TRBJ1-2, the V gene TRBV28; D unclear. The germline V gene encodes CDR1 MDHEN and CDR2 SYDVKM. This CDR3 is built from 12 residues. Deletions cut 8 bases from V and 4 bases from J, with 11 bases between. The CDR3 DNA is TGTGCCAGCCAAACAGTATCCTATGGCTACACCTTC. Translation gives CASQTVSYGYTF.

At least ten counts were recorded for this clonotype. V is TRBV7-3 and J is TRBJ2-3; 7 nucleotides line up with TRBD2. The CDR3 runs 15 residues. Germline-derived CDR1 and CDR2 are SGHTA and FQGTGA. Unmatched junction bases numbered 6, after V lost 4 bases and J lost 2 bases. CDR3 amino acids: CASSSGRGITDTQYF. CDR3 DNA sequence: TGTGCCAGCAGCTCTGGGCGGGGGATCACAGATACGCAGTATTTT.

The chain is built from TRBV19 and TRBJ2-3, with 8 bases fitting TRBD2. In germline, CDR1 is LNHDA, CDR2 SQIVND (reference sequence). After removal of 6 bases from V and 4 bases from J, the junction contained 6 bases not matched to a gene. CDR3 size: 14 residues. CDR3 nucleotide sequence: TGTGCCAGTAGAACGGGACTAGAAGCAGATACGCAGTATTTT. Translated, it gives CASRTGLEADTQYF.

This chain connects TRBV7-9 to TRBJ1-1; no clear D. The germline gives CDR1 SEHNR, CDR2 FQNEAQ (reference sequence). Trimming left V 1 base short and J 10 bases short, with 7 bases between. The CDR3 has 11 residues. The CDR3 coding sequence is TGTGCCAGCAGCTTAGACCGGGTAGCTTTCTTT. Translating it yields CASSLDRVAFF.

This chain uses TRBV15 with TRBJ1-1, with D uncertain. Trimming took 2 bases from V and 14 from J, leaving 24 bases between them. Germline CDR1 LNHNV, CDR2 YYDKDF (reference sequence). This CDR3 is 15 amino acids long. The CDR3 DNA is TGTGCCACCAGCAGATCCGGACGGGCGAACACTGGAGCCTTCTTT. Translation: CATSRSGRANTGAFF.

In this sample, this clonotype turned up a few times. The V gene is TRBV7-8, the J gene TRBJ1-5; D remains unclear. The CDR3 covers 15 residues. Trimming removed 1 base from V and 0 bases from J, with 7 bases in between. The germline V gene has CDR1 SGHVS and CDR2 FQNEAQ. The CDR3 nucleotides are TGTGCCAGCAGCTTAGTATGGGGTAGCAATCAGCCCCAGCATTTT. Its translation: CASSLVWGSNQPQHF.

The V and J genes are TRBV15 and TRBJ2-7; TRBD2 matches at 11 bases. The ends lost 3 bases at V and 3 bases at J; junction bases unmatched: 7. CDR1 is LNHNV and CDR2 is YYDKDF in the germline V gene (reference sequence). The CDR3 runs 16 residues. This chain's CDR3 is CATSRGSGGANYEQYF. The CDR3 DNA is TGTGCCACCAGCAGGGGTAGCGGGGGGGCGAACTACGAGCAGTACTTC.

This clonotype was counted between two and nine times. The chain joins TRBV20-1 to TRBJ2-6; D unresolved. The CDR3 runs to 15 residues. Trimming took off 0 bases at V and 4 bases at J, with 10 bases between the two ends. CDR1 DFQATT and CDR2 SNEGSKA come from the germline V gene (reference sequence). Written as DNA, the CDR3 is TGCAGTGCTAGAGAGAAACTGGCGGGGGCCAACGTCCTGACTTTC. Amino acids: CSAREKLAGANVLTF.

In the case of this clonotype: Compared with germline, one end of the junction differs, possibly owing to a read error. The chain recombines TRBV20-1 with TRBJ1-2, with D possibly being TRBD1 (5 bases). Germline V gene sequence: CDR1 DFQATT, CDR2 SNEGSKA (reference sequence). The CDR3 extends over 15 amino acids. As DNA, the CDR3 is TGCGGTGCTAAGTCGGTTACAGGAGACCTATGGGGCTACACCTTC. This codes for CGAKSVTGDLWGYTF.

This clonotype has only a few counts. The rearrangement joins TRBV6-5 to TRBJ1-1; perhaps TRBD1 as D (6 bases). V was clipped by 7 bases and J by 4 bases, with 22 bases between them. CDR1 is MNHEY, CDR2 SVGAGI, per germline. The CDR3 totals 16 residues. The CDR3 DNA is TGTGCCAGCATTTGGGGGGTAGGGAGGGGGGGCACTGAAGCTTTCTTT. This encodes CASIWGVGRGGTEAFF.

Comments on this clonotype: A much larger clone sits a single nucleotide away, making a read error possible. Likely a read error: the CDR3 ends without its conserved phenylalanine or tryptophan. CDR3 region: CASSLGRGGFEEQYS. The CDR3 bases are TGTGCCAGCAGTTTAGGCAGGGGAGGATTTGAGGAGCAGTACTCC. The chain couples TRBV6-6 to TRBJ2-7, with D perhaps matching TRBD1 or TRBD2 (6 bases each). The CDR3 runs to 15 residues. The ends were cut back, 4 bases at V and 7 bases at J, with 20 bases in the middle. Germline V gene sequence: CDR1 MNHNY, CDR2 SVGAGI (reference sequence).

CDR3 coding DNA: TGTGCCAGTAGTCCCCTGACTGGGTACGAGCAGTACTTC. Its protein product is CASSPLTGYEQYF. The rearrangement joins TRBV25-1 to TRBJ2-7; D is ambiguous. V dropped 9 bases and J dropped 4 bases, with 16 bases sitting between them. The CDR3 is made up of 13 amino acids. In germline, CDR1 is MGHDK, CDR2 SYGVNS.

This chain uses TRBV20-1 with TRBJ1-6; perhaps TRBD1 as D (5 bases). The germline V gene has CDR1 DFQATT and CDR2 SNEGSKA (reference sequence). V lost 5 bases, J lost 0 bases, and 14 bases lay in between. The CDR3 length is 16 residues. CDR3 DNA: TGCAGTGCTCCCTCAGGGACCACCTCCTATAATTCACCCCTCCACTTT. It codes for CSAPSGTTSYNSPLHF.

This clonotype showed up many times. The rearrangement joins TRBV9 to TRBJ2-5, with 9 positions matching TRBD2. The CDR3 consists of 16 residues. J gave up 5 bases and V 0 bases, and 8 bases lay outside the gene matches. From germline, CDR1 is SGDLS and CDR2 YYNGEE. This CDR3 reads CASSVGGTAGGETQYF. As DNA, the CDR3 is TGTGCCAGCAGCGTAGGGGGGACGGCGGGGGGGGAGACCCAGTACTTC.

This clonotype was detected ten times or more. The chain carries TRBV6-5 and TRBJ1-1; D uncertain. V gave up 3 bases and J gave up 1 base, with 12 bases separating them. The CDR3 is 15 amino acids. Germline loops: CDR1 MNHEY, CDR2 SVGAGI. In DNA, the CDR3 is TGTGCCAGCAGTTATAACCCTTCTTGGAACACTGAAGCTTTCTTT. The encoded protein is CASSYNPSWNTEAFF.